This passage covers 21 T cell receptor beta chains from one sample sequenced in a study of T cells after yellow fever vaccination. Using its own MiXCR run on the 5' RACE reads, TCRdb lists one record per CDR3 protein. The data show roughly 500,000 distinct CDR3 sequences, 15% to 20% seen once. Specimen: PBMCs, collected 15 days after the yellow fever booster vaccination. The receptors stem from a young man who received the YFV17D yellow fever vaccine.

The J gene is TRBJ2-5, the V gene TRBV5-6; D is unclear. The CDR3 is 14 residues long. Germline CDR1 is SGHDT and CDR2 is YYEEEE. The V end lost 1 base, the J end lost 5 bases, and 12 bases lay between the germline ends. The CDR3 loop reads CASSLYQETETQYF. In nucleotides, the CDR3 is TGTGCCAGCAGCTTGTATCAGGAGACGGAGACCCAGTACTTC.

This clonotype showed up just a few times. The V call is TRBV28, the J call TRBJ2-3, with D perhaps TRBD1 or TRBD2 (5 bases each). This CDR3 comprises 16 residues. Germline CDR1 MDHEN, CDR2 SYDVKM. Trimming stripped 9 bases from V and 0 bases from J, with 19 bases between. The CDR3 DNA sequence: TGTGCCAGTCGTTCCGGGGCCGAGGGAAGCACAGATACGCAGTATTTT. It translates to CASRSGAEGSTDTQYF. The whole variable domain, filled in from reference TRBV28 and TRBJ2-3, reads DVKVTQSSRYLVKRTGEKVFLECVQDMDHENMFWYRQDPGLGLRLIYFSYDVKMKEKGDIPEGYSVSREKKERFSLILESASTNQTSMYLCASRSGAEGSTDTQYFGPGTRLTVL.

The J gene is TRBJ1-5, the V gene TRBV12-3 or TRBV12-4; D remains ambiguous. The V end was cut by 4 bases, the J end by 13 bases, with 14 bases between. This CDR3 comprises 12 residues. For the CDR3, the DNA is TGTGCCAGCAGTTCGACCGCACTACTTCAGCATTTT. Amino acids: CASSSTALLQHF.

The V and J genes are TRBV19 and TRBJ2-1; TRBD2 matches 8 bases. The CDR3 runs 15 residues. V lost 5 bases and J lost 1; bases outside the gene matches: 4. Germline assignment: CDR1 LNHDA and CDR2 SQIVND (reference sequence). The CDR3, as DNA: TGTGCCAGTAGTTCTGGCGGGAGGTCCTACAATGAGCAGTTCTTC. Protein product: CASSSGGRSYNEQFF.

The chain joins TRBV12-3 or TRBV12-4 to TRBJ1-5, with TRBD1 matching over 11 bases. Unmatched junction bases numbered 14, after V lost 5 bases and J lost 2 bases. The CDR3 is 19 residues long. CDR3: CASSREGTGGRGGNQPQHF. CDR3 nucleotides: TGTGCCAGCAGTCGAGAAGGGACAGGGGGGCGCGGCGGCAATCAGCCCCAGCATTTT.

CDR3 DNA sequence: TGTGCCACCAGTTCGGGAGGGTCAGAGACCCAGTACTTC. It is translated as CATSSGGSETQYF. The V and J genes are TRBV24-1 and TRBJ2-5, with TRBD2 identical over 8 bases. This CDR3 has 13 residues. Trimming cost V 6 bases and J 4 bases; bases outside gene matches: 3. Germline CDR1 KGHDR, CDR2 SFDVKD.

This clonotype was recorded a few times. This CDR3 reads CSANRGGNEQYF. The DNA for the CDR3 is TGCAGCGCCAACAGGGGTGGGAACGAGCAGTACTTC. The J gene is TRBJ2-7, the V gene TRBV29-1; TRBD1 matches at 7 bases. Germline loops: CDR1 SQVTM, CDR2 ANQGSEA. J was trimmed by 5 bases and V by 7 bases; bases with no gene match: 8. This CDR3 region has 12 residues.

The chain uses TRBV4-3 and TRBJ2-3; no reliable D call. The germline V and J ends were trimmed by 3 bases and 4 bases, with 8 bases remaining between them. The CDR3 covers 13 residues. CDR1 LGHNA and CDR2 YSLEER come from the germline V gene. For the CDR3, the DNA is TGCGCCAGCAGCCAGGGCCGGCCAGATACGCAGTATTTT. Residues: CASSQGRPDTQYF.

The V and J genes are TRBV2 and TRBJ1-2; tentatively, D is TRBD1 (5 bases). The V end was cut by 6 bases, the J end by 4 bases, with 15 bases between. This CDR3 region has 14 residues. Germline CDR1 and CDR2: SNHLY and FYNNEI. The CDR3 DNA sequence: TGTGCCAGCAGCTCGGGGCTGGCGGGCTATGGCTACACCTTC. Its protein product is CASSSGLAGYGYTF.

V usage is TRBV5-1 and J usage is TRBJ2-2; D could derive from TRBD1 or TRBD2 (5 bases each). From germline, CDR1 is SGHRS and CDR2 YFSETQ. Deletions cut 7 bases from V and 1 base from J, with 14 bases between. The CDR3 runs 15 residues. CDR3 loop: CASRDRDENTGELFF. CDR3 coding DNA: TGCGCCAGCCGGGACCGGGACGAGAACACCGGGGAGCTGTTTTTT.

The chain has TRBV7-2 and TRBJ1-6; TRBD1 matches 10 bases. Germline CDR1 reads SGHTA; CDR2 reads FQGNSA. Trimming took 2 bases from V and 9 from J; bases not matched to a gene: 10. The CDR3 spans 17 residues. The CDR3 region has the DNA TGTGCCAGCAGCTTAACTCCGACAGGGGGCGTTAGTTCACCCCTCCACTTT. Protein product: CASSLTPTGGVSSPLHF. Combining the CDR3 with reference TRBV7-2 and TRBJ1-6 gives the whole variable domain GAGVSQSPSNKVTEKGKDVELRCDPISGHTALYWYRQSLGQGLEFLIYFQGNSAPDKSGLPSDRFSAERTGGSVSTLTIQRTQQEDSAVYLCASSLTPTGGVSSPLHFGNGTRLTVT.

J is TRBJ2-1 and V is TRBV6-2 or TRBV6-3; the D gene is possibly TRBD2 (5 bases). Per germline, CDR1 MNHEY and CDR2 SVGEGT. This CDR3 is 18 amino acids long. V was shortened by 0 bases and J by 4 bases, with 19 bases between the two germline ends. CDR3 bases: TGTGCCAGCAGTTACTCGTCGGCTAGCCCACGCCTTTACAATGAGCAGTTCTTC. Its translation is CASSYSSASPRLYNEQFF.

The table lists this clonotype with a few counts. The chain couples TRBV29-1 to TRBJ2-1, with TRBD1 matching 8 bases. The CDR3 runs 14 residues. From germline, CDR1 is SQVTM and CDR2 ANQGSEA. With 5 bases clipped from V and 5 bases from J, the junction kept 8 bases outside the gene matches. Here the CDR3 reads CSVPRTGINNEQFF. The CDR3, as DNA: TGCAGCGTTCCCAGGACAGGGATCAACAATGAGCAGTTCTTC.

This clonotype occurred a few times. The chain links TRBV4-3 to TRBJ2-2; tentative D call: TRBD1 (6 bases). This CDR3 region has 18 residues. Germline assignment: CDR1 LGHNA and CDR2 YSLEER. The V end lost 2 bases, the J end lost 5 bases, and 21 bases lay between the germline ends. CDR3 region: CASSQSPARGRGTGELFF. In DNA form, the CDR3 reads TGCGCCAGCAGCCAAAGTCCAGCCAGGGGTCGGGGTACCGGGGAGCTGTTTTTT.

The gene calls are TRBV7-6 and TRBJ2-3; TRBD2 matches at 8 bases. With 5 bases clipped from V and 1 base from J, the junction kept 11 bases outside the gene matches. In germline, CDR1 is SGHVS, CDR2 FNYEAQ. CDR3 length: 17 amino acids. The CDR3 here is CASSVDSSGFGTDTQYF. CDR3 sequence (DNA): TGTGCCAGCAGCGTCGACTCTAGCGGGTTTGGCACAGATACGCAGTATTTT.

This sequence joins TRBV7-2 and TRBJ2-1; possibly TRBD2 for D (6 bases). The CDR3 consists of 15 residues. V lost 4 bases, J lost 0 bases, and 10 bases lay in between. Germline loops: CDR1 SGHTA, CDR2 FQGNSA. The CDR3 sequence is CASSSERASYNEQFF. The CDR3 DNA reads as TGTGCCAGCAGCTCTGAGCGGGCCTCCTACAATGAGCAGTTCTTC.

V gene TRBV3-1 combines with J gene TRBJ2-7; a possible D gene is TRBD1 (5 bases). CDR1 LGHDT and CDR2 YNNKEL come from the germline V gene (reference sequence). The V end lost 1 base, the J end lost 1 base, and 11 bases lay between the germline ends. The CDR3 has 15 residues. CDR3 coding DNA: TGTGCCAGCAGCCAAGTTTGGCAGGGATCCTACGAGCAGTACTTC. Translation gives CASSQVWQGSYEQYF.

This clonotype was detected a few times. V gene TRBV10-3 combines with J gene TRBJ2-2; 12 bases line up with TRBD2. The junction had 13 bases not matched to a gene; V was cut back by 9 bases and J by 5 bases. Per germline, CDR1 ENHRY and CDR2 SYGVKD. The CDR3 sequence is 17 residues long. CDR3 protein: CAITSLAGGPGTGELFF. CDR3 bases: TGTGCCATAACCTCTCTAGCGGGAGGGCCGGGAACCGGGGAGCTGTTTTTT.

The chain has TRBV28 and TRBJ2-1; D perhaps matches TRBD2 (6 bases). V shed 8 bases and J shed 7 bases, with 18 bases lying between them. The CDR3 sequence is 14 residues long. Per the germline V gene, CDR1 is MDHEN and CDR2 is SYDVKM. The CDR3 DNA is TGTGCCAGCGGGTCCTCTGGGCGGGGAAATGAGCAGTTCTTC. Protein product: CASGSSGRGNEQFF.

About this clonotype: Mismatch with germline at one junction end may stem from a read error. V gene TRBV7-7 combines with J gene TRBJ2-5, with 9 bases matching TRBD2. CDR1 SSHAT and CDR2 FNYEAQ come from the germline V gene (reference sequence). The CDR3 has 15 residues. The CDR3 protein is CASSLAAGGQETQYF. CDR3 coding DNA: TGTGCTAGCAGCTTAGCGGCGGGGGGGCAAGAGACCCAGTACTTC.

This clonotype showed up just a few times. This rearrangement joins TRBV15 to TRBJ2-1; D perhaps matches TRBD2 (5 bases). Deletions cut 5 bases from V and 8 bases from J, with 22 bases between. CDR3 length: 16 residues. Germline-derived CDR1 and CDR2 are LNHNV and YYDKDF (reference sequence). CDR3 residues: CATSPLAATFRDEQFF. The DNA of the CDR3 is TGTGCCACCAGCCCCCTAGCCGCAACCTTTCGCGATGAGCAGTTCTTC.